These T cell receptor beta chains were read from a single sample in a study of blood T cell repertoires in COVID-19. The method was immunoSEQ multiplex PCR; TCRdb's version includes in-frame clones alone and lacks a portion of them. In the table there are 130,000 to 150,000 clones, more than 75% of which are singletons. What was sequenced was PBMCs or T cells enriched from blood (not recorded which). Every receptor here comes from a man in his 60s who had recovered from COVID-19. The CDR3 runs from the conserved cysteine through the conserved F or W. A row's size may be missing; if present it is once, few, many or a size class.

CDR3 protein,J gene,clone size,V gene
CATSRDSGLDYGYTF,TRBJ1-2,few,TRBV15
CAWTAPTSSYNEQFF,TRBJ2-1,-,TRBV30
CASSPLAGGADTQYF,TRBJ2-3,-,TRBV6-4
CASSLGQNSPLHF,TRBJ1-6,once,TRBV5-6
CASSRVSGGSGNEQFF,TRBJ2-1,-,TRBV4-2
CASSLGQGARNTEAFF,TRBJ1-1,-,TRBV7-9
CASSIDLGQGYGYTF,TRBJ1-2,-,TRBV19
CASSPTAGAYEQYF,TRBJ2-7,-,TRBV18
CASSFGSRETQYF,TRBJ2-5,-,TRBV11-1
CASSVERQPQHF,TRBJ1-5,-,TRBV2
CASSFVGSSGNEQFF,TRBJ2-1,-,TRBV27
CASLDRANGNTIYF,TRBJ1-3,-,TRBV19
CASSRRGTGTEAFF,TRBJ1-1,once,TRBV19
CASSLESYPAQFF,TRBJ2-1,-,TRBV28
CASSPLEGRNEQYF,TRBJ2-7,-,TRBV18
CASSLIVDTQYF,TRBJ2-3,-,TRBV5-6